This T cell receptor (beta chain) was sequenced during a study of T cell responses to AZD1222 COVID-19 vaccine. The assay was immunoSEQ multiplex PCR, and TCRdb's table has in-frame clones only and misses some. The data contain 100,000 to 150,000 clones, 89% of them singletons. Details on this clone: Its target is not known.

Study-wide results and limits: Spike-specific TCR breadth and depth went up after people got two AZD1222 doses. Baseline serostatus was positive in only a handful of AZD1222 recipients.

CDR3 size: 14 residues. CDR1 and CDR2 (germline): MNHEY, SMNVEV (reference sequence). The V end was cut by 4 bases, the J end by 1 base, with 10 bases between. This clonotype was obtained from an adult in good health. The chain employs TRBV27 and TRBJ1-2; D is ambiguous. Sequenced here: peripheral blood, sampled on day 0 of AZD1222 vaccination. CDR3 nucleotide sequence: TGTGCCAGCAGTTCAACGGGGATTAACTATGGCTACACCTTC. The encoded protein is CASSSTGINYGYTF.